This T cell receptor beta chain was obtained from a study of T-cell reconstitution after alpha-beta-depleted transplantation in children. The authors prepared the TCRbeta library with unique molecular identifiers. Each CDR3 protein gets one entry after TCRdb re-called the PCR reads with MiXCR. The table shows 350,000 to 450,000 distinct CDR3 sequences, with roughly 22% occurring only once. This clonotype was seen a few times. V lost 2 bases and J lost 0, with 13 bases in between. The CDR3 totals 15 residues. Germline CDR1 is SQVTM and CDR2 is ANQGSEA. The chain employs TRBV29-1 and TRBJ1-1; D unresolved. This sample comprised PBMCs from the stem cell graft donor, obtained from the stem cell graft. The TCR originated in a human donor who donated a stem cell graft to a child with acute myeloid leukemia. The CDR3 here is CSVEQMLILNTEAFF. The CDR3 DNA reads TGCAGCGTTGAACAGATGCTGATTTTGAACACTGAAGCTTTCTTT.